Listed here are 19 T cell receptor beta chains from one sample, sequenced in a study of PD-1 blockade in classical Hodgkin lymphoma. Every patient was affected by relapse after autologous stem cell transplantation, while exposure to brentuximab vedotin was not uniform. Assay: immunoSEQ multiplex PCR; the TCRdb copy retains only in-frame clones and omits some. The sample contains approximately 100,000 clones, approximately 90% of which appear only once. The source material was peripheral blood mononuclear cells (PBMCs), sampled before the second cycle of nivolumab. Source of these receptors: a human donor with classical Hodgkin lymphoma.

The chain recombines TRBV4-2 with TRBJ2-7; a possible D gene is TRBD2 (5 bases). The CDR3 extends over 14 amino acids. The germline gives CDR1 LGHNA, CDR2 YNFKEQ. Between the trimmed V and J ends, which lost 5 bases and 5 bases, there was a span of 16 bases. In DNA form, the CDR3 reads TGTGCCAGCAGCGAAAGGGAGAACGTCCACGAGCAGTACTTC. Translation: CASSERENVHEQYF.

The chain couples TRBV12-5 to TRBJ2-7; no reliable D call. This CDR3 has 11 amino acids. Germline CDR1 reads LGHNT; CDR2 reads FRNRAP. V lost 6 bases to trimming and J lost 4 bases, with 7 bases between them. CDR3 bases: TGTGCTAGTGGCTCAGATTACGAGCAGTACTTC. Amino acid sequence: CASGSDYEQYF.

The chain employs TRBV19 and TRBJ2-6; TRBD1 agrees at 7 bases. J lost 0 bases, V lost 5 bases, and 4 bases had no gene match. CDR1 and CDR2 (germline): LNHDA, SQIVND (reference sequence). This CDR3 is 16 amino acids long. The CDR3 protein is CASSSDRFSGANVLTF. The CDR3 nucleotides read TGTGCCAGTAGTTCGGACAGGTTCTCTGGGGCCAACGTCCTGACTTTC. Full variable domain (outside the CDR3, taken from reference TRBV19 and TRBJ2-6): DGGITQSPKYLFRKEGQNVTLSCEQNLNHDAMYWYRQDPGQGLRLIYYSQIVNDFQKGDIAEGYSVSREKKESFPLTVTSAQKNPTAFYLCASSSDRFSGANVLTFGAGSRLTVL.

This clone was recorded a few times. V is TRBV4-2 and J is TRBJ2-2; D possibly corresponds to TRBD2 (7 bases). Germline V lookup: CDR1 LGHNA, CDR2 YNFKEQ. V was cut by 5 bases and J by 2 bases, with 12 bases left in between. CDR3 length: 15 residues. In DNA form, the CDR3 reads TGTGCCAGCAGCGGAGGGGGGGCAAACACCGGGGAGCTGTTTTTT. Protein product: CASSGGGANTGELFF.

V is TRBV19 and J is TRBJ2-7, with 7 nucleotides matching TRBD1. The CDR3 covers 13 residues. Germline V gives CDR1 LNHDA, CDR2 SQIVND (reference sequence). V trimming: 10 bases; J trimming: 1 base; junction bases outside the gene matches: 7. CDR3 sequence: CATTRDSSYEQYF. CDR3 in DNA: TGTGCCACCACAAGGGACAGTTCCTACGAGCAGTACTTC.

A remark on this clone: This same CDR3 is encoded by further DNA sequences in the sample. This sequence joins TRBV6-1 and TRBJ2-1; 12 bases are a match to TRBD2. The germline V gene has CDR1 MNHNS and CDR2 SASEGT. The junction had 0 bases not matched to a gene; V was cut back by 2 bases and J by 4 bases. The CDR3 consists of 15 residues. CDR3 coding DNA: TGTGCCAGCAGTGAACTAGCGGGGGGGTACAATGAGCAGTTCTTC. Protein sequence: CASSELAGGYNEQFF.

The rearrangement links TRBV5-1 to TRBJ2-7, with TRBD1 matching 8 bases. The CDR3 is 15 amino acids. Germline V CDR1 and CDR2: SGHRS, YFSETQ. V lost 1 base, J lost 7 bases, and 10 bases stayed unmatched. In DNA, the CDR3 is TGCGCCAGCAGCTTGTTTCGGACAGGGACCGCGGAGCAGTACTTC. Its protein is CASSLFRTGTAEQYF.

The chain has TRBV19 and TRBJ2-1; D gene uncertain. Trimming took 2 bases from V and 10 from J, leaving 15 bases between them. CDR1 is LNHDA and CDR2 is SQIVND in the germline V gene (reference sequence). The CDR3 loop spans 14 amino acids. The CDR3 region has the DNA TGTGCCAGTAGTATAATAGGAGCCGCCTGGGAGCAGTTCTTC. Protein sequence: CASSIIGAAWEQFF.

This chain joins TRBV18 and TRBJ1-1; possible D gene TRBD1, 5 bases. V gave up 6 bases and J gave up 0 bases, with 8 bases separating them. Germline V lookup: CDR1 KGHSH, CDR2 LQKENI. This CDR3 region has 13 residues. CDR3 sequence reads: CASSGGLNTEAFF. The CDR3 nucleotides read TGTGCCAGCTCCGGGGGGTTGAACACTGAAGCTTTCTTT.

This clone showed up just a few times. The chain links TRBV18 to TRBJ2-7; 7 bases are a match to TRBD1. The CDR3 extends over 15 amino acids. Germline trimming cut 0 bases from V and 2 bases from J; bases unmatched to any gene: 4. Per the germline V gene, CDR1 is KGHSH and CDR2 is LQKENI. This CDR3 reads CASSPPGQTPYEQYF. In DNA, the CDR3 is TGTGCCAGCTCACCACCGGGACAGACCCCCTACGAGCAGTACTTC.

The V call is TRBV7-2, the J call TRBJ2-1; D gene uncertain. With 6 bases removed from V and 4 bases from J, the gap between germline ends came to 16 bases. The CDR3 has 15 residues. Germline values: CDR1 SGHTA, CDR2 FQGNSA. The CDR3 bases are TGTGCCAGCAGTTACGTTGGAGACGGATACAATGAGCAGTTCTTC. As protein: CASSYVGDGYNEQFF.

The V call is TRBV6-1, the J call TRBJ2-7; D gene unclear. CDR1 is MNHNS, CDR2 SASEGT, per germline. Trimming cost V 1 base and J 0 bases, with 10 bases left between them. CDR3 size: 15 residues. The CDR3 loop reads CASSEEGVFSYEQYF. The DNA of the CDR3 is TGTGCCAGCAGTGAAGAGGGCGTCTTCTCCTACGAGCAGTACTTC.

CDR3 protein: CASSQDSGGGAETQYF. The CDR3, as DNA: TGTGCCAGCAGCCAAGATTCCGGCGGGGGGGCTGAGACCCAGTACTTC. The chain uses TRBV4-2 and TRBJ2-5; 9 positions agree with TRBD2. V was clipped by 0 bases and J by 5 bases; unmatched bases: 7. In germline, CDR1 is LGHNA, CDR2 YNFKEQ. The CDR3 consists of 16 residues.

The rearrangement links TRBV27 to TRBJ2-1; no clear D gene. This CDR3 comprises 14 residues. Trimming took 2 bases from V and 4 from J, leaving 9 bases between them. Germline V gene data show CDR1 as MNHEY and CDR2 as SMNVEV (reference sequence). CDR3 DNA: TGTGCCAGCAGTTTACAGGCAGGTTACAATGAGCAGTTCTTC. This codes for CASSLQAGYNEQFF.

This chain links TRBV5-1 with TRBJ2-2; D possibly corresponds to TRBD1 (6 bases). The V end was cut by 0 bases, the J end by 0 bases, with 9 bases between. Germline V gene lookup returns CDR1 SGHRS and CDR2 YFSETQ. This CDR3 spans 16 amino acids. This CDR3 is CASSLEGTPNTGELFF. The CDR3, as DNA: TGCGCCAGCAGCTTGGAGGGGACACCGAACACCGGGGAGCTGTTTTTT.

This chain connects TRBV30 to TRBJ2-7; D is possibly TRBD1 or TRBD2 (5 bases each). CDR1 and CDR2 (germline): GTSNPN, SVGIG (reference sequence). The CDR3 is made up of 10 amino acids. Between the trimmed V and J ends, which lost 5 bases and 6 bases, there was a span of 8 bases. As DNA, the CDR3 is TGTGCCTGGGGGGACCGCGAGCAGTACTTC. It specifies CAWGDREQYF. The complete variable domain, with remaining parts taken from reference TRBV30 and TRBJ2-7, reads SQTIHQWPATLVQPVGSPLSLECTVEGTSNPNLYWYRQAAGRGLQLLFYSVGIGQISSEVPQNLSASRPQDRQFILSSKKLLLSDSGFYLCAWGDREQYFGPGTRLTVT.

The rearrangement joins TRBV10-3 to TRBJ2-5; 9 nucleotides align to TRBD1. The CDR3 is 15 residues long. CDR1 ENHRY and CDR2 SYGVKD come from the germline V gene. Trimming at V came to 2 bases and at J to 7 bases, leaving 8 bases not matched to a gene. Here the CDR3 DNA reads TGTGCCATCAGTGAGGCGACAGGGGGGGTCGGGACCCAGTACTTC. It yields the protein CAISEATGGVGTQYF.

This chain joins TRBV11-2 and TRBJ1-1, with D unresolved. Germline CDR1 SGHAT, CDR2 FQNNGV. The CDR3 totals 13 residues. V shed 1 base and J shed 2 bases, with 5 bases lying between them. The CDR3 here is CASSLGPNTEAFF. As DNA, the CDR3 is TGTGCCAGCAGCTTAGGACCTAACACTGAAGCTTTCTTT.

V gene TRBV28 combines with J gene TRBJ1-4; no reliable D call. CDR3 length: 16 amino acids. CDR1 is MDHEN and CDR2 is SYDVKM in the germline V gene. The ends were cut back, 5 bases at V and 3 bases at J, with 16 bases in the middle. This CDR3 is CASSTRLQRANEKLFF. CDR3 DNA sequence: TGTGCCAGCAGTACGCGCCTACAGAGGGCTAATGAAAAACTGTTTTTT.